This T cell receptor (beta chain) was sequenced during a study of OX40 agonist ivuxolimab in advanced cancers. On the study more broadly: From about 20 to 80 years was the age range, with a mean of roughly 59 years, and roughly 80% were male.

Notes on the study in general: CD4+ and CD8+ T cells in blood underwent clonal expansion by week 6 at 0.1 to 3.0 mg/kg.

The data were produced by immunoSEQ multiplex PCR, yet TCRdb's version contains in-frame clones alone and is incomplete. The sample contains under 40,000 clones, about 74% of which appear only once. Germline V lookup: CDR1 SGHTA, CDR2 FQGTGA. V lost 4 bases and J 1 base, leaving 12 bases between the germline ends. The CDR3 spans 15 residues. Turning to this clone: What it binds is not known.

The rearrangement uses TRBV7-3 and TRBJ2-3, with D possibly TRBD1 on 6 matching bases. The TCR sequence derives from an adult with an advanced solid tumor such as melanoma, head and neck, liver or kidney cancer. The specimen comprised CD4+ or CD8+ T cells sorted from blood, sampled in a trial of the OX40 agonist ivuxolimab. The CDR3 sequence is CASSSGTLRTDTQYF. CDR3 DNA sequence: TGTGCCAGCAGCTCGGGGACACTTCGCACAGATACGCAGTATTTT.